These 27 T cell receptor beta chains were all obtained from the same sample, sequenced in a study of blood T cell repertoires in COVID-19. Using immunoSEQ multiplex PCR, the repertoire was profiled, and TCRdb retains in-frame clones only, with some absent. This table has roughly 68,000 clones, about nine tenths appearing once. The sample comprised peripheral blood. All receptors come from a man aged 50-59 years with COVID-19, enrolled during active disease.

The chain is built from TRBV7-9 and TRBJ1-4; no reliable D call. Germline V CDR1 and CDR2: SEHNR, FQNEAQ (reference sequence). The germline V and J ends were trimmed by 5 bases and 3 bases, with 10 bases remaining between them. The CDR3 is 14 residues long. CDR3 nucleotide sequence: TGTGCCAGCAGCAGCTACGGGGCTAATGAAAAACTGTTTTTT. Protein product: CASSSYGANEKLFF.

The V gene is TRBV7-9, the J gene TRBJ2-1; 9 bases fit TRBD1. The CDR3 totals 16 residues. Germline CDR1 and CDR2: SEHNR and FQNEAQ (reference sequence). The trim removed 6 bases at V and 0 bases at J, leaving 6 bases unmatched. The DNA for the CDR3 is TGTGCCAGCAGACCCGGACAGGGGAGCTCCTACAATGAGCAGTTCTTC. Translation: CASRPGQGSSYNEQFF. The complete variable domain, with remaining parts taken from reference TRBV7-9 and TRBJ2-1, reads DTGVSQNPRHKITKRGQNVTFRCDPISEHNRLYWYRQTLGQGPEFLTYFQNEAQLEKSRLLSDRFSAERPKGSFSTLEIQRTEQGDSAMYLCASRPGQGSSYNEQFFGPGTRLTVL.

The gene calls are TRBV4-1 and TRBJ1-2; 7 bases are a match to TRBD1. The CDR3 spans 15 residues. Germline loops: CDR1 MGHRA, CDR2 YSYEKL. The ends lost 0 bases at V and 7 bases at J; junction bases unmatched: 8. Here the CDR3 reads CASSQDPAGDSGYTF. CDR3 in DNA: TGCGCCAGCAGCCAAGATCCAGCGGGGGACAGTGGCTACACCTTC.

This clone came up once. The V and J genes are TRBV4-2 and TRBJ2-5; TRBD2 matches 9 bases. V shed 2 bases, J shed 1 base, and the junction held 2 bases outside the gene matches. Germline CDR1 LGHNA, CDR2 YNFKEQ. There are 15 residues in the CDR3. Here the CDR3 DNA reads TGTGCCAGCAGCCAAATAGCGGGAGTCCAAGAGACCCAGTACTTC. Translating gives CASSQIAGVQETQYF.

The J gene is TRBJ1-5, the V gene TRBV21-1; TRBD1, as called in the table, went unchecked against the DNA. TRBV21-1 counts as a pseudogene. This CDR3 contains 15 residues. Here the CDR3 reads CASSIHNRGYQPQHF. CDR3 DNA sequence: TGTGCCAGCAGCATACATAACAGGGGATACCAGCCCCAGCATTTT.

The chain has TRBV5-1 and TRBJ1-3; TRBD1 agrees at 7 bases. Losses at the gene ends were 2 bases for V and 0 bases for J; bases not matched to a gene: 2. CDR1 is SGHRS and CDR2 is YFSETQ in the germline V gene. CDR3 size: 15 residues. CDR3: CASSFGDSSGNTIYF. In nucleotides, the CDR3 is TGCGCCAGCAGCTTCGGGGACAGCTCTGGAAACACCATATATTTT.

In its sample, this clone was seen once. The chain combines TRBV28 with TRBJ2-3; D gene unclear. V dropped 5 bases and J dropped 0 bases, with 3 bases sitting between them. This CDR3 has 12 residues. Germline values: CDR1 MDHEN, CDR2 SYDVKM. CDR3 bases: TGTGCCAGCAGTCGTAGCACAGATACGCAGTATTTT. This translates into CASSRSTDTQYF.

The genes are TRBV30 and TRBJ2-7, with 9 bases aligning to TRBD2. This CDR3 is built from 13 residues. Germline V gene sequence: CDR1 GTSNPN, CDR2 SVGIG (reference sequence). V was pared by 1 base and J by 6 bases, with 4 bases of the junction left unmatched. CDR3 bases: TGTGCCTGGAGTGGTTCTAGCGGGATCGAGCAGTACTTC. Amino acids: CAWSGSSGIEQYF.

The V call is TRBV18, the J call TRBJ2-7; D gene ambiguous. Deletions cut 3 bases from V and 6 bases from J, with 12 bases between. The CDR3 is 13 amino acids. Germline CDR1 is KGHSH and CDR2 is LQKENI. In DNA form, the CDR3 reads TGTGCCAGCTCACCGCCTGACTCGGGCGAGCAGTACTTC. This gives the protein CASSPPDSGEQYF.

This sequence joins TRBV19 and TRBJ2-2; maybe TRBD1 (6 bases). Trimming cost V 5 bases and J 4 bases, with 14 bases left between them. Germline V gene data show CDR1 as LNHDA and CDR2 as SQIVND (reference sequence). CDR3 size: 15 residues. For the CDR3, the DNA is TGTGCCAGTAGTCCGAGGGGGTTCGGCACCGGGGAGCTGTTTTTT. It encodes CASSPRGFGTGELFF. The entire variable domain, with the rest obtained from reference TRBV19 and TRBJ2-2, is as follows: DGGITQSPKYLFRKEGQNVTLSCEQNLNHDAMYWYRQDPGQGLRLIYYSQIVNDFQKGDIAEGYSVSREKKESFPLTVTSAQKNPTAFYLCASSPRGFGTGELFFGEGSRLTVL.

CDR3 nucleotide sequence: TGTGCCAGCAGCCGGGGGGCAACAGGGGGCGACTATGGCTACACCTTC. Its translation: CASSRGATGGDYGYTF. V usage is TRBV5-4 and J usage is TRBJ1-2; 9 positions match TRBD1. Germline CDR1 SGHNT, CDR2 YYREEE (reference sequence). The CDR3 runs 16 residues. Unmatched junction bases numbered 10, after V lost 4 bases and J lost 3 bases.

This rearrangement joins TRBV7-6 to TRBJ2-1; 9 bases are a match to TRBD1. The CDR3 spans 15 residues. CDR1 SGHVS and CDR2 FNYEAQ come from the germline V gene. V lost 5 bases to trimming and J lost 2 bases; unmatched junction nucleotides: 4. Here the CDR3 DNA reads TGTGCCAGCAGCCCGAGGACAGGGGCCTACAATGAGCAGTTCTTC. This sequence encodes CASSPRTGAYNEQFF. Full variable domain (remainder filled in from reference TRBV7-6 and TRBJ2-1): GAGVSQSPRYKVTKRGQDVALRCDPISGHVSLYWYRQALGQGPEFLTYFNYEAQQDKSGLPNDRFSAERPEGSISTLTIQRTEQRDSAMYRCASSPRTGAYNEQFFGPGTRLTVL.

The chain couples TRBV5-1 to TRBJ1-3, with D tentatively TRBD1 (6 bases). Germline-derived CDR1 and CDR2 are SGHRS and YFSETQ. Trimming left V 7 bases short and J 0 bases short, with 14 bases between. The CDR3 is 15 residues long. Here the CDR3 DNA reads TGCGCCAGCGCGGACGGGGACAACTCTGGAAACACCATATATTTT. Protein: CASADGDNSGNTIYF.

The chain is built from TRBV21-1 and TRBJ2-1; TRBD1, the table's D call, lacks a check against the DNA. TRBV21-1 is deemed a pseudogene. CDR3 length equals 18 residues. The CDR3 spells CASSKRGLGVLSYNEQFF. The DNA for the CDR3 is TGTGCCAGCAGCAAAAGGGGGCTGGGGGTCCTCTCCTACAATGAGCAGTTCTTC.

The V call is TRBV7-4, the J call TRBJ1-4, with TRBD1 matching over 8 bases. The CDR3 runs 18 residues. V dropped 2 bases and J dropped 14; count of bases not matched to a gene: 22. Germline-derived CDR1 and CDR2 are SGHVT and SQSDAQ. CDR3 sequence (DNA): TGTGCCAGCAGCTTAATAGCGAGCGGGACAGGCCTATACCATGGGCTGTTTTTT. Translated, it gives CASSLIASGTGLYHGLFF.

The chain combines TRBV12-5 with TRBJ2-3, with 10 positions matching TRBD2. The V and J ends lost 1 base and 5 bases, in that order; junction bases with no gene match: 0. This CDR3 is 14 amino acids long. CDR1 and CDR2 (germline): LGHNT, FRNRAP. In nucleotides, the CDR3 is TGTGCTAGTGGTTTGGGACTAGCGGGAGATACGCAGTATTTT. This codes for CASGLGLAGDTQYF.

The CDR3, as DNA: TGTGCCAGCAGTTACTCGGGGGGGCGTCACTATGGCTACACCTTC. Protein product: CASSYSGGRHYGYTF. The chain is built from TRBV6-5 and TRBJ1-2; the D gene is possibly TRBD1 (6 bases). In germline, CDR1 is MNHEY, CDR2 SVGAGI. The CDR3 covers 15 residues. Trimming took off 0 bases at V and 3 bases at J, with 11 bases between the two ends.

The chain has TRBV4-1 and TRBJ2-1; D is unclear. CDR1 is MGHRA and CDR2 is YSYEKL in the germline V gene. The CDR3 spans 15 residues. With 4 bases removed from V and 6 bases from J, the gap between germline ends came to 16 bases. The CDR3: CASSPMGLVRNEQFF. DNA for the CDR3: TGCGCCAGCAGCCCGATGGGCTTGGTTCGCAATGAGCAGTTCTTC.

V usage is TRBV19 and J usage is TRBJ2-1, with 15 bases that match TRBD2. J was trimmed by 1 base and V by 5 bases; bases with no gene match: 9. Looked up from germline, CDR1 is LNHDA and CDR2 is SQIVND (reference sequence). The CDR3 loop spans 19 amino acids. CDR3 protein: CASSAGRTSGRVSYNEQFF. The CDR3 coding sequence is TGTGCCAGTAGTGCGGGCCGGACTAGCGGGAGGGTATCCTACAATGAGCAGTTCTTC.

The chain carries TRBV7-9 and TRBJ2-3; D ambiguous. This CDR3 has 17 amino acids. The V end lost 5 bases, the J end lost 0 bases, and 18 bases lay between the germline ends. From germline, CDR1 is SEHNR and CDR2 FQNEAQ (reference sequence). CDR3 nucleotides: TGTGCCAGCAGCCCCCGCCTAGAAGATTCTAGCACAGATACGCAGTATTTT. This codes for CASSPRLEDSSTDTQYF.

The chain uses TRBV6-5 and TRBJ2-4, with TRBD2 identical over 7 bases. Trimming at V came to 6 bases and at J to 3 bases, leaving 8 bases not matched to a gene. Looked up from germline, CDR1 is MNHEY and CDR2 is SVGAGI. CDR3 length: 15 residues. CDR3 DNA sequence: TGTGCCAGCAGGACATGGGAGGGGTTCAAAAACATTCAGTACTTC. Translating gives CASRTWEGFKNIQYF.

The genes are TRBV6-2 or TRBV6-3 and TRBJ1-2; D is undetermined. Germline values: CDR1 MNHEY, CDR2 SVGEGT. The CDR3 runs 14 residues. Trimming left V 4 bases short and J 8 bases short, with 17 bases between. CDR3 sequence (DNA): TGTGCCAGCAGTTCCTCATTCAGCCCCAGGGGCTACACCTTC. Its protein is CASSSSFSPRGYTF.

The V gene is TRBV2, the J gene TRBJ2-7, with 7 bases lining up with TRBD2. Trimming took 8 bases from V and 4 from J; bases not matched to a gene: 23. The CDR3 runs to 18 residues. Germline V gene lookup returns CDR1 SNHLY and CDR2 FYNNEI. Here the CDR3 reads CASAPGGLDLRASYEQYF. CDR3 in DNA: TGTGCCAGCGCCCCAGGAGGACTAGACCTAAGGGCCTCGTACGAGCAGTACTTC.

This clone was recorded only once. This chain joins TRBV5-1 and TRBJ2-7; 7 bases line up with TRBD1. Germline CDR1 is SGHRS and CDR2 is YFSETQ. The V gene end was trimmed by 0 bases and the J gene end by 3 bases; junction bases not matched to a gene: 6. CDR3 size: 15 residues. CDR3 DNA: TGCGCCAGCAGCTTGGCCCCAGGGGGACACTACGAGCAGTACTTC. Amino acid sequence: CASSLAPGGHYEQYF. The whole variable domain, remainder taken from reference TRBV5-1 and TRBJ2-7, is KAGVTQTPRYLIKTRGQQVTLSCSPISGHRSVSWYQQTPGQGLQFLFEYFSETQRNKGNFPGRFSGRQFSNSRSEMNVSTLELGDSALYLCASSLAPGGHYEQYFGPGTRLTVT.

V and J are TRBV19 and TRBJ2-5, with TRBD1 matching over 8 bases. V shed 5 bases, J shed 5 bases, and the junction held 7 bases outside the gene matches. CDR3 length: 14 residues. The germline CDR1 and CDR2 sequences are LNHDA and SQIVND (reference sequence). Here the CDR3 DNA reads TGTGCCAGTAGTCTCCAGGGGGCCGGGGAGACCCAGTACTTC. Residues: CASSLQGAGETQYF. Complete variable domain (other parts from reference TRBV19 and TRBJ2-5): DGGITQSPKYLFRKEGQNVTLSCEQNLNHDAMYWYRQDPGQGLRLIYYSQIVNDFQKGDIAEGYSVSREKKESFPLTVTSAQKNPTAFYLCASSLQGAGETQYFGPGTRLLVL.

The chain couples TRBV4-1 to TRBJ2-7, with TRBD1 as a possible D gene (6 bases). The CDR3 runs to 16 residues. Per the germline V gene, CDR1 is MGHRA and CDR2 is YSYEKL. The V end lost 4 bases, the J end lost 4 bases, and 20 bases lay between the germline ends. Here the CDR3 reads CASSRSLGAKAYEQYF. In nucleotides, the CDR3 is TGCGCCAGCAGCCGAAGCCTGGGGGCGAAAGCTTACGAGCAGTACTTC.

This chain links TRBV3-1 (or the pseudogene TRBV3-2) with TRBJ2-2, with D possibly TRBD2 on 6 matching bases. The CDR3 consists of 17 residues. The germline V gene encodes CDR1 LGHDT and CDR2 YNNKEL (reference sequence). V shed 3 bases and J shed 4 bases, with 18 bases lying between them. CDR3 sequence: CASSHTPGLRRTGELFF. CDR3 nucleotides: TGTGCCAGCAGCCACACCCCGGGACTTCGCCGCACCGGGGAGCTGTTTTTT.